The 29 T cell receptor beta chains reported below all come from one sample, sequenced in a study of blood T cells in healthy people across ages. Next came a second PCR, run for roughly 6 to 11 cycles, which used a sample-barcoded 5' primer along with a J-beta primer mix. TCRdb re-derived calls from the 5' RACE reads in MiXCR, one entry per CDR3 protein. The repertoire holds approximately 690,000 distinct CDR3 sequences, with 40% to 45% as singletons. The material sequenced was blood. These receptors originate from an elderly man in good health.

Here the CDR3 DNA reads TGTGCCAGCAGCGTAGACGACAGGCCGGACGAGCAGTACTTC. It specifies CASSVDDRPDEQYF. The chain carries TRBV9 and TRBJ2-7, with TRBD1 as a possible D gene (6 bases). V shed 0 bases and J shed 5 bases, with 12 bases lying between them. In germline, CDR1 is SGDLS, CDR2 YYNGEE. CDR3 length: 14 amino acids.

The chain recombines TRBV4-2 with TRBJ2-5; D is uncertain. Trimming left V 0 bases short and J 3 bases short, with 8 bases between. CDR3 length: 14 amino acids. Germline assignment: CDR1 LGHNA and CDR2 YNFKEQ. CDR3 protein: CASSQDRPEETQYF. For the CDR3, the DNA is TGTGCCAGCAGCCAAGATCGGCCAGAAGAGACCCAGTACTTC.

This clonotype was counted between two and nine times. The J gene is TRBJ1-1, the V gene TRBV7-9, with TRBD1 as a possible D gene (6 bases). Germline V gene lookup returns CDR1 SEHNR and CDR2 FQNEAQ (reference sequence). The V end lost 1 base, the J end lost 4 bases, and 22 bases lay between the germline ends. The CDR3 length is 18 residues. CDR3: CASSLGGRGPRFGTEAFF. Written as DNA, the CDR3 is TGTGCCAGCAGCTTAGGGGGCAGGGGCCCCAGATTCGGCACTGAAGCTTTCTTT.

The chain combines TRBV7-9 with TRBJ1-1; D possibly corresponds to TRBD1 (5 bases). Trimming cost V 2 bases and J 4 bases, with 8 bases left between them. Germline V gives CDR1 SEHNR, CDR2 FQNEAQ (reference sequence). The CDR3 is made up of 13 amino acids. CDR3 coding DNA: TGTGCCAGCAGCTTACTTGGGGGCACTGAAGCTTTCTTT. Encoded protein: CASSLLGGTEAFF.

V is TRBV6-1 and J is TRBJ2-3; 8 bases line up with TRBD2. Germline lookup yields CDR1 MNHNS and CDR2 SASEGT. The CDR3 is made up of 14 amino acids. V dropped 7 bases and J dropped 1; count of bases not matched to a gene: 4. As DNA, the CDR3 is TGTGCCAGCACTCGGGAGGGGGGCACAGATACGCAGTATTTT. It encodes CASTREGGTDTQYF.

The V gene is TRBV18, the J gene TRBJ1-4; 9 bases are a match to TRBD1. Unmatched junction bases numbered 3, after V lost 3 bases and J lost 7 bases. CDR3 size: 14 residues. The germline gives CDR1 KGHSH, CDR2 LQKENI. CDR3 sequence reads: CASSPDRGIEKLFF. In DNA form, the CDR3 reads TGTGCCAGCTCACCTGACAGGGGGATTGAAAAACTGTTTTTT.

The chain uses TRBV4-3 and TRBJ2-6; 8 positions match TRBD1. Germline CDR1 and CDR2: LGHNA and YSLEER. The CDR3 totals 18 residues. V lost 2 bases, J lost 0 bases, and 6 bases stayed unmatched. In nucleotides, the CDR3 is TGCGCCAGCAGCCAATGGACAGGGTTCTCCTCTGGGGCCAACGTCCTGACTTTC. Translating it yields CASSQWTGFSSGANVLTF.

The chain uses TRBV7-2 and TRBJ2-3, with a weak D call TRBD2 (5 bases). The germline V and J ends were trimmed by 1 base and 2 bases, with 19 bases remaining between them. The CDR3 loop spans 18 amino acids. Germline values: CDR1 SGHTA, CDR2 FQGNSA. The chain's CDR3 is CASSLGLYSRGFTDTQYF. The CDR3 coding sequence is TGTGCCAGCAGCTTAGGCCTTTACTCCCGGGGATTCACAGATACGCAGTATTTT.

This clonotype has a handful of counts. CDR3 nucleotide sequence: TGTGCCAGCAGTACTAGGACGGATCAGCCCCAGCATTTT. It translates to CASSTRTDQPQHF. This sequence joins TRBV2 and TRBJ1-5; D gene ambiguous. V dropped 5 bases and J dropped 5 bases, with 10 bases sitting between them. The CDR3 loop spans 13 amino acids. From germline, CDR1 is SNHLY and CDR2 FYNNEI.

V is TRBV28 and J is TRBJ1-1; D is unclear. This CDR3 is built from 15 residues. Looked up from germline, CDR1 is MDHEN and CDR2 is SYDVKM. V was shortened by 1 base and J by 1 base, with 10 bases between the two germline ends. CDR3 DNA: TGTGCCAGCAGTTTATCCCCAGGCTGGAACACTGAAGCTTTCTTT. Encoded protein: CASSLSPGWNTEAFF.

In its sample, this clonotype was seen many times. The V gene is TRBV4-3, the J gene TRBJ2-2, with D possibly being TRBD2 (5 bases). The CDR3 sequence is 14 residues long. The V and J ends lost 0 bases and 8 bases respectively, with 10 bases between them. The germline V gene has CDR1 LGHNA and CDR2 YSLEER. Here the CDR3 DNA reads TGCGCCAGCAGCCAAGATGCGGGCGGTGGGGAGCTGTTTTTT. It yields the protein CASSQDAGGGELFF.

The CDR3 DNA sequence: TGTGCCAGCAGTGCCTACGTCGCGGGCACCGGGGAGCTGTTTTTT. This translates into CASSAYVAGTGELFF. The V and J genes are TRBV27 and TRBJ2-2; possible D gene TRBD2, 5 bases. Germline values: CDR1 MNHEY, CDR2 SMNVEV (reference sequence). V was trimmed by 5 bases and J by 4 bases, leaving 14 bases between them. CDR3 length: 15 residues.

This clonotype was seen more than once but under ten times. The chain uses TRBV6-2 or TRBV6-3 and TRBJ1-6; 8 positions agree with TRBD1. Germline V gene lookup returns CDR1 MNHEY and CDR2 SVGEGT. The CDR3 runs 15 residues. V trimming: 4 bases; J trimming: 8 bases; junction bases outside the gene matches: 7. The DNA of the CDR3 is TGTGCCAGCAGTTCGGCAGGGGGCGGATATTCACCCCTCCACTTT. Translating it yields CASSSAGGGYSPLHF.

There are a few counts of this clonotype. This sequence joins TRBV3-1 and TRBJ1-2; the D is unclear. The germline V and J ends were trimmed by 6 bases and 8 bases, with 10 bases remaining between them. The germline V gene has CDR1 LGHDT and CDR2 YNNKEL (reference sequence). This CDR3 is built from 11 residues. This CDR3 reads CASRSRQGYTF. The CDR3 region has the DNA TGTGCCAGCAGATCCCGGCAGGGCTACACCTTC.

A few counts support this clonotype. V and J are TRBV10-3 and TRBJ1-2, with a tentative D call TRBD1 (5 bases). This CDR3 contains 14 residues. V was cut by 8 bases and J by 7 bases, with 20 bases left in between. CDR1 and CDR2 from the germline V gene are ENHRY and SYGVKD. CDR3 nucleotide sequence: TGTGCCATCCTCCGGGACCCAGTTGAAACTGGCTACACCTTC. Translating it yields CAILRDPVETGYTF.

This clonotype was detected once. The V call is TRBV7-2, the J call TRBJ2-5; D uncertain. The CDR3 sequence is 14 residues long. V was trimmed by 5 bases and J by 0 bases, leaving 10 bases between them. Germline CDR1 and CDR2: SGHTA and FQGNSA. In DNA, the CDR3 is TGTGCCAGCAGCGTGGTCCCGTACCAAGAGACCCAGTACTTC. Encoded protein: CASSVVPYQETQYF.

The chain employs TRBV14 and TRBJ1-1, with D possibly TRBD1 on 5 matching bases. The length of the CDR3 is 15 residues. Germline CDR1 and CDR2: SGHDN and FVKESK. Trimming cost V 4 bases and J 0 bases, with 12 bases left between them. This chain's CDR3 is CASSRQYTLNTEAFF. DNA for the CDR3: TGTGCCAGCAGCCGACAGTACACCCTGAACACTGAAGCTTTCTTT.

This clonotype was observed a few times. The V and J genes are TRBV5-1 and TRBJ2-3, with 9 bases aligning to TRBD2. The CDR3 sequence is 15 residues long. The V segment lost 9 bases and the J segment 5 bases; nucleotides outside the gene matches: 13. The germline V gene has CDR1 SGHRS and CDR2 YFSETQ. The CDR3 reads CATARGGGAQDTQYF. The CDR3 nucleotides read TGCGCCACCGCCCGAGGCGGGGGGGCGCAAGATACGCAGTATTTT. Combining the CDR3 with reference TRBV5-1 and TRBJ2-3 gives the whole variable domain KAGVTQTPRYLIKTRGQQVTLSCSPISGHRSVSWYQQTPGQGLQFLFEYFSETQRNKGNFPGRFSGRQFSNSRSEMNVSTLELGDSALYLCATARGGGAQDTQYFGPGTRLTVL.

This clonotype was picked up many times. The chain carries TRBV29-1 and TRBJ2-1, with D uncertain. Trimming pared 3 bases from V and 7 bases from J, leaving 7 bases between. CDR1 and CDR2 (germline): SQVTM, ANQGSEA. This CDR3 is 11 amino acids long. The CDR3 sequence: CSVDGWNEQFF. The CDR3 DNA sequence: TGCAGCGTTGACGGATGGAATGAGCAGTTCTTC.

This clonotype was recorded many times. The V call is TRBV12-3 or TRBV12-4, the J call TRBJ2-3, with 8 bases lining up with TRBD2. Trimming at V came to 5 bases and at J to 6 bases, leaving 4 bases not matched to a gene. CDR3 length: 13 residues. CDR3 in amino acids: CASSERELDTQYF. The CDR3 coding sequence is TGTGCCAGCAGTGAGCGGGAGCTCGATACGCAGTATTTT.

The chain recombines TRBV11-1 with TRBJ2-5; D gene ambiguous. The CDR3 is 13 amino acids. Deletions cut 0 bases from V and 5 bases from J, with 7 bases between. The germline V gene encodes CDR1 SGHAT and CDR2 FQDESV (reference sequence). CDR3: CASSLAILETQYF. The CDR3 bases are TGTGCCAGCAGCTTAGCGATTCTGGAGACCCAGTACTTC.

This clonotype was seen more than once but under ten times. The chain combines TRBV6-5 with TRBJ1-2; 8 bases align to TRBD1. The trim removed 2 bases at V and 8 bases at J, leaving 4 bases unmatched. Germline CDR1 MNHEY, CDR2 SVGAGI. The length of the CDR3 is 13 residues. In nucleotides, the CDR3 is TGTGCCAGCAGTTACGACAGGGGATACGGCTACACCTTC. Its protein product is CASSYDRGYGYTF.

The V call is TRBV7-2, the J call TRBJ2-2; TRBD2 matches at 13 bases. The germline V gene encodes CDR1 SGHTA and CDR2 FQGNSA. The CDR3 has 18 residues. The V and J ends lost 5 bases and 0 bases, in that order; junction bases with no gene match: 6. In DNA, the CDR3 is TGTGCCAGCAGCCTAGGACTAGCGGGGGCTACGAACACCGGGGAGCTGTTTTTT. Amino acid sequence: CASSLGLAGATNTGELFF.

In this sample, this clonotype turned up a few times. V and J are TRBV7-2 and TRBJ1-1, with TRBD1 matching over 7 bases. V lost 5 bases, J lost 6 bases, and 9 bases stayed unmatched. Germline CDR1 is SGHTA and CDR2 is FQGNSA. The CDR3 has 14 residues. The CDR3, as DNA: TGTGCCAGCAGCGATCAGGGGGGGATCGCTGAAGCTTTCTTT. Encoded protein: CASSDQGGIAEAFF.

This clonotype was picked up a small number of times. This chain joins TRBV6-2 or TRBV6-3 and TRBJ2-7; 8 positions agree with TRBD1. The CDR3 has 15 amino acids. Trimming cost V 6 bases and J 3 bases; bases outside gene matches: 10. The germline V gene encodes CDR1 MNHEY and CDR2 SVGEGT. CDR3 in amino acids: CASRFRQGRIYEQYF. CDR3 bases: TGTGCCAGCAGATTCCGACAGGGGAGGATCTACGAGCAGTACTTC.

This chain connects TRBV3-1 to TRBJ2-1, with a tentative D call TRBD2 (6 bases). CDR1 and CDR2 from the germline V gene are LGHDT and YNNKEL (reference sequence). Trimming stripped 0 bases from V and 2 bases from J, with 14 bases between. The CDR3 is 17 amino acids. CDR3 residues: CASSQDPSGRAYNEQFF. The CDR3 DNA is TGTGCCAGCAGCCAAGACCCCAGCGGGCGGGCCTACAATGAGCAGTTCTTC.

The chain carries TRBV28 and TRBJ2-1, with D tentatively TRBD1 or TRBD2 (5 bases each). The germline V gene encodes CDR1 MDHEN and CDR2 SYDVKM. The ends were cut back, 6 bases at V and 2 bases at J, with 20 bases in the middle. CDR3 length: 17 amino acids. CDR3 DNA: TGTGCCAGCAGCCAAAATCTCGACCAGGGACCCTACAATGAGCAGTTCTTC. It yields the protein CASSQNLDQGPYNEQFF.

This clonotype was picked up a small number of times. The V call is TRBV29-1, the J call TRBJ1-2; D may be TRBD1 (5 bases). The V gene lost 4 bases and the J gene lost 1 base, with 19 bases spanning the gap. The germline V gene has CDR1 SQVTM and CDR2 ANQGSEA. This CDR3 is 16 amino acids long. CDR3 nucleotides: TGCAGCGTTGTCCCACATGGACAAGGAAATAACTATGGCTACACCTTC. Its protein is CSVVPHGQGNNYGYTF.

This clonotype was observed a few times. This chain joins TRBV7-9 and TRBJ2-4; tentatively, D is TRBD1 (6 bases). CDR1 and CDR2 (germline): SEHNR, FQNEAQ (reference sequence). This CDR3 has 15 residues. Trimming left V 5 bases short and J 1 base short, with 12 bases between. CDR3 amino acids: CASSPTGSAKNIQYF. The CDR3 DNA reads TGTGCCAGCAGCCCCACAGGGTCGGCCAAAAACATTCAGTACTTC.